These 2 T cell receptor beta chains share one sample of origin, sequenced in a study of Ad26.COV2.S vaccination and SARS-CoV-2 variants. Treatment noted: around 19 received Ad26.COV2.S at low or high dose, single or two shots; roughly five received placebo; per-sample allocation not given. Sample collection was performed on day 63 after the first vaccine or placebo injection. The protocol was immunoSEQ multiplex PCR, while the TCRdb copy is restricted to in-frame clones and leaves out a portion. The sample shows 350,000 to 400,000 clones, 88% of them seen only once. The sequences come from peripheral blood, collected in a trial of Ad26.COV2.S vaccine versus placebo. The source of these receptors is a person between 18 and 59 years old who received the Ad26.COV2.S COVID-19 vaccine or a placebo.

This clone was seen just once. V usage is TRBV2 and J usage is TRBJ1-4; 9 nucleotides agree with TRBD1. Germline V CDR1 and CDR2: SNHLY, FYNNEI. There are 16 residues in the CDR3. The V gene end was trimmed by 3 bases and the J gene end by 2 bases; junction bases not matched to a gene: 4. The CDR3 bases are TGTGCCAGCAGTGAGGGACAGGGTTGGACTAATGAAAAACTGTTTTTT. Translated, it gives CASSEGQGWTNEKLFF.

The chain carries TRBV5-5 and TRBJ1-1, with TRBD1 as a possible D gene (6 bases). Germline CDR1 SGHKS, CDR2 YYEKEE (reference sequence). The CDR3 totals 16 residues. V shed 4 bases and J shed 2 bases, with 18 bases lying between them. The CDR3 sequence is CASSQGMGEENTEAFF. In nucleotides, the CDR3 is TGTGCCAGCAGCCAGGGGATGGGGGAGGAAAACACTGAAGCTTTCTTT.